In this sample, the clone carrying this T cell receptor beta chain turned up a few times. Its matching antigen is unknown. This specimen comes from a study of CD8+CD57+ T cells in acquired aplastic anemia. Study-level information: Sorted CD4+ and CD8+ cell DNA averaged about 3.5 ug. Broader study findings: Patients shared 25 to 35 CD8+ CDR3 sequences with controls. Significance was not reached for CD8+ Simpson's diversity between patients and controls.

Germline-derived CDR1 and CDR2 are DFQATT and SNEGSKA (reference sequence). The CDR3 contains 9 residues. By flow cytometry, patients selected for sequencing had shown an expansion of CD8+CD57+ cells. Every patient had severe acquired aplastic anemia. TCR beta VDJ combinations and CDR3 sequences were profiled from genomic DNA. TCRdb itself ran the reads through MiXCR, one entry per CDR3 protein. The data contain under 350,000 distinct CDR3 sequences, approximately 57% of them singletons. Input material: sorted CD4+, CD8+, or CD8+CD57+ T cells (not recorded which) from PBMCs. The rearrangement links TRBV20-1 to TRBJ1-2; D remains ambiguous. This TCR was sampled from a human donor with aplastic anemia. The CDR3 loop reads CREPIGYTF. The CDR3 DNA reads TGCAGGGAACCGATTGGCTACACCTTC.